The 7 T cell receptor beta chains in this list originate from one sample, sequenced in a study of human T cells and chemical hapten exposure. TCRdb re-called the RACE reads through MiXCR, storing one row per CDR3 protein. The table includes tens of thousands of distinct CDR3 sequences, approximately 9.3% detected once. The time point denotes: patch test 1, 2 weeks after DPC sensitization. Noted treatment: therapeutic diphenylcyclopropenone sensitization with weekly scalp DPC. The input for sequencing was whole blood, taken in connection with sensitization to the hapten diphenylcyclopropenone (DPC). Every receptor here comes from a middle-aged woman with alopecia areata. Some clones in this sample may be carry-over from other donors' samples.

Ten or more counts support this clonotype. The genes are TRBV7-9 and TRBJ2-3; D call uncertain. Germline CDR1 and CDR2: SEHNR and FQNEAQ (reference sequence). The V gene lost 2 bases and the J gene lost 5 bases, with 8 bases spanning the gap. This CDR3 comprises 13 residues. The CDR3 region is CASSLHYVDTQYF. The CDR3 DNA sequence: TGTGCCAGCAGCTTACATTACGTAGATACGCAGTATTTT.

This clonotype was counted between two and nine times. This chain links TRBV5-1 with TRBJ2-2; no definite D call. V was trimmed by 0 bases and J by 6 bases, leaving 6 bases between them. Germline CDR1 SGHRS, CDR2 YFSETQ. This CDR3 is built from 13 residues. The CDR3 loop reads CASSLDVSGELFF. Written as DNA, the CDR3 is TGCGCCAGCAGCTTGGATGTCTCCGGGGAGCTGTTTTTT.

The table lists this clonotype with a few counts. The chain combines TRBV24-1 with TRBJ1-2, with TRBD1 matching 7 bases. V gave up 4 bases and J gave up 5 bases; unmatched junction bases: 9. Germline V gene data show CDR1 as KGHDR and CDR2 as SFDVKD. CDR3 length equals 15 residues. The CDR3 region is CATSDSGQARYGYTF. The CDR3 coding sequence is TGTGCCACCAGTGACTCTGGACAGGCCCGGTATGGCTACACCTTC.

The chain recombines TRBV5-5 with TRBJ1-3; D unresolved. V dropped 0 bases and J dropped 0 bases, with 7 bases sitting between them. The CDR3 loop spans 15 amino acids. The germline gives CDR1 SGHKS, CDR2 YYEKEE (reference sequence). The CDR3 sequence: CASSLDLDSGNTIYF. The CDR3 nucleotides are TGTGCCAGCAGCTTGGACCTTGACTCTGGAAACACCATATATTTT.

The chain recombines TRBV20-1 with TRBJ1-5; possibly TRBD1 for D (5 bases). Germline assignment: CDR1 DFQATT and CDR2 SNEGSKA (reference sequence). CDR3 length: 15 residues. The V end lost 0 bases, the J end lost 5 bases, and 14 bases lay between the germline ends. CDR3 protein: CSAREGALNDQPQHF. Written as DNA, the CDR3 is TGCAGTGCTAGAGAAGGGGCGTTAAACGATCAGCCCCAGCATTTT.

This chain uses TRBV27 with TRBJ1-2, with unresolved D. The CDR3 is 15 amino acids. Looked up from germline, CDR1 is MNHEY and CDR2 is SMNVEV (reference sequence). Trimming pared 0 bases from V and 6 bases from J, leaving 14 bases between. CDR3 amino acids: CASSLSFYPKDGYTF. The CDR3, as DNA: TGTGCCAGCAGTTTATCGTTTTACCCCAAGGATGGCTACACCTTC.

There are a few counts of this clonotype. The chain is built from TRBV5-5 and TRBJ2-5; D gene ambiguous. Deletions cut 4 bases from V and 4 bases from J, with 17 bases between. This CDR3 comprises 15 residues. Germline CDR1 SGHKS, CDR2 YYEKEE (reference sequence). CDR3 sequence: CASSRDSTPRETQYF. The CDR3 region has the DNA TGTGCCAGCAGCCGAGACTCGACTCCCCGAGAGACCCAGTACTTC.